This is a list of T cell receptor beta chains from one sample in a study of cytomegalovirus exposure and HLA in healthy donors. Method: immunoSEQ multiplex PCR; TCRdb's copy keeps in-frame clones and lacks some. The sample contains 130,000 to 150,000 clones, roughly 80% of which appear only once. Sample: PBMCs. The receptors come from a man in his forties in good health and CMV-seropositive. Each CDR3 is given with its conserved first and last residue. The D gene is left open where the match is weak. The listing skips clone size in some rows; elsewhere it reads once, few, many or a size class.

v_gene	j_gene	d_gene	abundance	CDR3aa	CDR3nt
TRBV27	TRBJ2-7	TRBD1	once	CASSSPGQGAYEQYF	TGTGCCAGCAGTTCTCCGGGACAGGGGGCCTACGAGCAGTACTTC
TRBV6-1	TRBJ2-3	NA	few	CASTLTTITDTQYF	TGTGCCAGCACCTTGACAACCATCACAGATACGCAGTATTTT
TRBV7-6	TRBJ2-1	NA	NA	CASSFSPSNEQFF	TGTGCCAGCAGCTTCTCACCGAGTAATGAGCAGTTCTTC
TRBV28	TRBJ2-7	NA	NA	CASSLTGSSYEQYF	TGTGCCAGCAGTTTAACCGGTAGCTCCTACGAGCAGTACTTC
TRBV19	TRBJ2-1	TRBD2	NA	CASSISLGLAVNEQFF	TGTGCCAGTAGTATTAGCTTAGGGCTAGCGGTCAATGAGCAGTTCTTC
TRBV6-5	TRBJ1-1	NA	NA	CASSYRGGGTEAFF	TGTGCCAGCAGTTACAGGGGGGGCGGCACTGAAGCTTTCTTT
TRBV5-1	TRBJ1-1	NA	NA	CASSLMGGMLNTEAFF	TGCGCCAGCAGCTTGATGGGGGGTATGTTGAACACTGAAGCTTTCTTT
TRBV4-2	TRBJ1-5	NA	NA	CASSLTGGVHSNQPQHF	TGTGCCAGCAGTTTGACGGGGGGCGTTCATAGCAATCAGCCCCAGCATTTT
TRBV5-6	TRBJ2-1	TRBD2	NA	CASSSPLAGFHNEQFF	TGTGCCAGCAGTTCTCCACTAGCGGGATTCCACAATGAGCAGTTCTTC
TRBV7-2	TRBJ1-2	TRBD1	NA	CASSLGQGAGYGYTF	TGTGCCAGCAGCTTAGGACAGGGGGCAGGCTATGGCTACACCTTC
TRBV25-1	TRBJ2-5	TRBD1	NA	CASSEWDRGIQETQYF	TGTGCCAGCAGTGAATGGGACAGGGGGATCCAAGAGACCCAGTACTTC
TRBV27	TRBJ1-6	TRBD1	once	CASSTYRDRGSNSPLHF	TGTGCCAGCAGTACGTACCGGGACAGGGGGAGTAATTCACCCCTCCACTTT
TRBV7-9	TRBJ1-1	TRBD1	NA	CASSPGQGWENTEAFF	TGTGCCAGCAGCCCAGGACAGGGGTGGGAGAACACTGAAGCTTTCTTT
TRBV5-1	TRBJ2-7	NA	NA	CASSYDSRSYEQYF	TGCGCCAGCAGCTACGACAGCCGCTCCTACGAGCAGTACTTC
TRBV18	TRBJ2-5	NA	NA	CASSPRDLRETQYF	TGTGCCAGCTCACCACGCGATTTACGTGAGACCCAGTACTTC
TRBV30	TRBJ2-7	TRBD1	NA	CAWNRGEYEQYF	TGTGCCTGGAACAGGGGTGAATACGAGCAGTACTTC
TRBV30	TRBJ1-2	NA	NA	CAWRIRGTNYGYTF	TGTGCCTGGAGAATTAGGGGAACTAACTATGGCTACACCTTC
TRBV28	TRBJ2-6	NA	NA	CASRTYSGANVLTF	TGTGCCAGCCGTACTTACTCTGGGGCCAACGTCCTGACTTTC
TRBV30	TRBJ2-7	NA	NA	CAWSARGLEQYF	TGTGCCTGGAGTGCCCGGGGGTTAGAGCAGTACTTC
TRBV28	TRBJ1-4	NA	NA	CASSSGGQILAYKLFF	TGTGCCAGCAGTTCGGGAGGACAGATCCTCGCGTATAAACTGTTTTTT
TRBV12-5	TRBJ1-5	NA	few	CASGLDGLAQHF	TGTGCTAGTGGTTTGGATGGCCTGGCTCAGCATTTT
TRBV5-6	TRBJ2-1	NA	NA	CASSLGAGNNEQFF	TGTGCCAGCAGCTTGGGGGCAGGAAATAATGAGCAGTTCTTC
TRBV7-9	TRBJ1-1	NA	NA	CASSTLRPGAFF	TGTGCCAGCAGCACCCTTCGGCCGGGGGCTTTCTTT
TRBV15	TRBJ2-7	NA	NA	CATSRSLFEQYF	TGTGCCACCAGCAGATCCCTTTTCGAGCAGTACTTC